The next 21 T cell receptor beta chains were all read from a single sample in a study of cytomegalovirus exposure and HLA in healthy donors. The PCR ran on 60 Vbeta and 13 Jbeta primers. Produced via immunoSEQ multiplex PCR; TCRdb's table is partial and in-frame only. The sample holds roughly 150,000 clones, 78% seen once. What was sequenced was PBMCs. These TCRs come from a male donor in good health and CMV-seronegative.

This chain links TRBV20-1 with TRBJ1-5, with TRBD1 identical over 7 bases. Germline CDR1 and CDR2: DFQATT and SNEGSKA (reference sequence). The CDR3 extends over 11 amino acids. Unmatched junction bases numbered 5, after V lost 6 bases and J lost 9 bases. The CDR3 bases are TGCAGTGCCCAGGGACAGACGCCCCAGCATTTT. This gives the protein CSAQGQTPQHF.

The CDR3 here is CASSQNREGGYTF. CDR3 sequence (DNA): TGCGCCAGCAGCCAAAACAGGGAGGGCGGCTACACCTTC. The chain recombines TRBV4-1 with TRBJ1-2; perhaps TRBD1 as D (6 bases). Trimming took 2 bases from V and 8 from J, leaving 12 bases between them. The CDR3 consists of 13 residues. CDR1 and CDR2 from the germline V gene are MGHRA and YSYEKL.

The sample holds one count of this clone. The gene calls are TRBV7-2 and TRBJ2-1, with 8 bases that match TRBD1. CDR1 and CDR2 (germline): SGHTA, FQGNSA. The CDR3 sequence is 15 residues long. V gave up 6 bases and J gave up 3 bases; unmatched junction bases: 7. The CDR3 protein is CASRRDRGDYNEQFF. The CDR3 nucleotides read TGTGCCAGCAGACGAGACAGGGGTGACTACAATGAGCAGTTCTTC.

Comments on this clone: The junction differs from germline at one of its ends, possibly a read error. The V call is TRBV7-9, the J call TRBJ2-1, with 7 bases that match TRBD1. The CDR3 contains 17 residues. CDR1 is SEHNR and CDR2 is FQNEAQ in the germline V gene (reference sequence). The CDR3 DNA reads as TGTTCCAGCAGCCATGACAGGGCTTGGGTTCGAGGGAATGAGCAGTTCTTC. Its protein product is CSSSHDRAWVRGNEQFF. Together with reference TRBV7-9 and TRBJ2-1, the CDR3 gives the full variable domain: DTGVSQNPRHKITKRGQNVTFRCDPISEHNRLYWYRQTLGQGPEFLTYFQNEAQLEKSRLLSDRFSAERPKGSFSTLEIQRTEQGDSAMYLCSSSHDRAWVRGNEQFFGPGTRLTVL.

The J gene is TRBJ1-5, the V gene TRBV6-5, with D maybe TRBD1 (6 bases). The CDR3 has 15 amino acids. Between the trimmed V and J ends, which lost 2 bases and 3 bases, there was a span of 11 bases. The V gene's germline CDR1 is MNHEY and CDR2 SVGAGI. The CDR3 DNA reads TGTGCCAGCAGTTACGGCAGGGGAGACAATCAGCCCCAGCATTTT. Amino acids: CASSYGRGDNQPQHF.

The chain carries TRBV4-2 and TRBJ2-7; D perhaps matches TRBD2 (5 bases). The length of the CDR3 is 13 residues. The V gene lost 3 bases and the J gene lost 3 bases, with 9 bases spanning the gap. Germline values: CDR1 LGHNA, CDR2 YNFKEQ. The CDR3 reads CASSQGVSYEQYF. CDR3 DNA: TGTGCCAGCAGCCAGGGAGTCAGCTACGAGCAGTACTTC.

This clone was picked up a small number of times. This chain joins TRBV6-5 and TRBJ1-2, with 11 bases fitting TRBD1. V lost 6 bases to trimming and J lost 7 bases; unmatched junction nucleotides: 4. CDR1 is MNHEY, CDR2 SVGAGI, per germline. The length of the CDR3 is 13 residues. The CDR3 nucleotides are TGTGCCAGCAGACACGGGACAGGGGGTGGCTACACCTTC. This gives the protein CASRHGTGGGYTF.

The chain recombines TRBV7-8 with TRBJ2-1, with 9 bases lining up with TRBD1. J lost 6 bases, V lost 0 bases, and 6 bases had no gene match. CDR3 length equals 16 residues. Looked up from germline, CDR1 is SGHVS and CDR2 is FQNEAQ. CDR3 protein: CASSLAGQGFSNEQFF. For the CDR3, the DNA is TGTGCCAGCAGCTTAGCGGGACAGGGTTTTAGCAATGAGCAGTTCTTC.

V usage is TRBV28 and J usage is TRBJ2-2; D is ambiguous. This CDR3 is built from 15 residues. Trimming removed 4 bases from V and 4 bases from J, with 13 bases in between. Germline CDR1 is MDHEN and CDR2 is SYDVKM. CDR3: CASSSHGSGTGELFF. The CDR3 DNA reads TGTGCCAGCAGTTCCCACGGGTCGGGCACCGGGGAGCTGTTTTTT.

The chain couples TRBV7-2 to TRBJ2-3, with D maybe TRBD1 (6 bases). The CDR3 is made up of 15 amino acids. Germline V gives CDR1 SGHTA, CDR2 FQGNSA. The ends were cut back, 5 bases at V and 0 bases at J, with 12 bases in the middle. The CDR3 DNA follows: TGTGCCAGCAGCAACTACAGGGCTAGCACAGATACGCAGTATTTT. As protein: CASSNYRASTDTQYF.

V is TRBV19 and J is TRBJ2-3; 8 bases match TRBD2. The CDR3 is 16 amino acids. Germline V gene lookup returns CDR1 LNHDA and CDR2 SQIVND (reference sequence). Germline trimming cut 5 bases from V and 0 bases from J; bases unmatched to any gene: 7. This CDR3 reads CASSGIGTSSTDTQYF. For the CDR3, the DNA is TGTGCCAGTAGTGGAATTGGGACTAGTAGCACAGATACGCAGTATTTT.

The chain employs TRBV6-5 and TRBJ1-5; perhaps TRBD1 as D (6 bases). This CDR3 spans 13 amino acids. The germline V and J ends were trimmed by 6 bases and 4 bases, with 10 bases remaining between them. The V gene's germline CDR1 is MNHEY and CDR2 SVGAGI. CDR3 sequence reads: CASSPDRNQPQHF. Here the CDR3 DNA reads TGTGCCAGCAGCCCCGACAGGAATCAGCCCCAGCATTTT.

CDR3 in DNA: TGTGCCAGCAGTGAAGGGCAAGGGGTAGGGCTAGCCAAAAACATTCAGTACTTC. The encoded protein is CASSEGQGVGLAKNIQYF. The J gene is TRBJ2-4, the V gene TRBV25-1, with D perhaps TRBD1 (5 bases). Trimming left V 2 bases short and J 0 bases short, with 17 bases between. Germline V lookup: CDR1 MGHDK, CDR2 SYGVNS. CDR3 length equals 18 residues.

This chain links TRBV7-9 with TRBJ1-6; a possible D gene is TRBD1 (6 bases). CDR1 SEHNR and CDR2 FQNEAQ come from the germline V gene (reference sequence). The V gene lost 3 bases and the J gene lost 6 bases, with 12 bases spanning the gap. CDR3 length: 15 amino acids. CDR3 bases: TGTGCCAGCAGCTTTACAGGGACGGGTAATTCACCCCTCCACTTT. As protein: CASSFTGTGNSPLHF.

The V gene is TRBV28, the J gene TRBJ1-1; TRBD1 might be the D (6 bases). V lost 4 bases and J 2 bases, leaving 11 bases between the germline ends. Germline CDR1 reads MDHEN; CDR2 reads SYDVKM. The CDR3 has 14 residues. For the CDR3, the DNA is TGTGCCAGCAGTTCACAGGGTGGTAACACTGAAGCTTTCTTT. Translation gives CASSSQGGNTEAFF.

The gene calls are TRBV5-5 and TRBJ1-4; D is uncertain. V dropped 1 base and J dropped 4 bases, with 14 bases sitting between them. The CDR3 consists of 16 residues. The germline V gene has CDR1 SGHKS and CDR2 YYEKEE (reference sequence). CDR3 in DNA: TGTGCCAGCAGCTTGAATCGAGGGATGGGTAATGAAAAACTGTTTTTT. Protein: CASSLNRGMGNEKLFF.

The table lists this clone with a count of one. The V call is TRBV29-1, the J call TRBJ2-1; D is ambiguous. CDR3 length equals 12 residues. Germline V lookup: CDR1 SQVTM, CDR2 ANQGSEA. The V gene lost 4 bases and the J gene lost 2 bases, with 6 bases spanning the gap. The CDR3 protein is CSVGVTYNEQFF. As DNA, the CDR3 is TGCAGCGTTGGAGTGACCTACAATGAGCAGTTCTTC.

The chain recombines TRBV4-2 with TRBJ2-1; 8 nucleotides line up with TRBD2. The germline V gene encodes CDR1 LGHNA and CDR2 YNFKEQ. Trimming took 3 bases from V and 1 from J; bases not matched to a gene: 8. This CDR3 comprises 17 residues. CDR3 region: CASSQWGAGVSYNEQFF. CDR3 sequence (DNA): TGTGCCAGCAGCCAGTGGGGAGCGGGGGTTTCCTACAATGAGCAGTTCTTC.

The rearrangement joins TRBV9 to TRBJ2-1; 9 bases are a match to TRBD2. This CDR3 is built from 16 residues. Losses at the gene ends were 4 bases for V and 0 bases for J; bases not matched to a gene: 5. CDR1 and CDR2 (germline): SGDLS, YYNGEE. Here the CDR3 DNA reads TGTGCCAGCAGCATGCTTAGCGGGAGCTCCTACAATGAGCAGTTCTTC. It encodes CASSMLSGSSYNEQFF.

CDR3 residues: CASSLGQGADTQHF. The CDR3 coding sequence is TGTGCCAGCAGCTTGGGACAGGGGGCAGATACGCAGCATTTT. This chain joins TRBV5-4 and TRBJ2-3, with TRBD1 matching 10 bases. TRBJ1-5 matches the DNA end more closely, so the J call is doubtful. Germline V gene sequence: CDR1 SGHNT, CDR2 YYREEE (reference sequence). The CDR3 covers 14 residues.

The chain carries TRBV7-2 and TRBJ1-1; D might be TRBD1 (6 bases). V lost 1 base to trimming and J lost 0 bases, with 12 bases between them. The CDR3 has 16 amino acids. CDR1 and CDR2 from the germline V gene are SGHTA and FQGNSA. The CDR3 reads CASSLVGGPMNTEAFF. The CDR3 DNA reads as TGTGCCAGCAGCTTAGTCGGGGGGCCGATGAACACTGAAGCTTTCTTT.